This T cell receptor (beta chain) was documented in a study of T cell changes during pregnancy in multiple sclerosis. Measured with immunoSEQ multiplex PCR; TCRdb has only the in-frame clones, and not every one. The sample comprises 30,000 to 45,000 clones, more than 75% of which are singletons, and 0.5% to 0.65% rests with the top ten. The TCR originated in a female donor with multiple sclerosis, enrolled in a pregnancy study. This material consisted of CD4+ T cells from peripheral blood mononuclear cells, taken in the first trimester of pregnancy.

CDR3 region: CAWTEPGRQHIYF. CDR3 DNA: TGTGCCTGGACCGAACCCGGGAGACAGCACATATATTTT. The V call is TRBV30, the J call TRBJ1-3; D may be TRBD1 (5 bases). Trimming took 4 bases from V and 12 from J, leaving 19 bases between them. The CDR3 sequence is 13 residues long. CDR1 GTSNPN and CDR2 SVGIG come from the germline V gene (reference sequence).